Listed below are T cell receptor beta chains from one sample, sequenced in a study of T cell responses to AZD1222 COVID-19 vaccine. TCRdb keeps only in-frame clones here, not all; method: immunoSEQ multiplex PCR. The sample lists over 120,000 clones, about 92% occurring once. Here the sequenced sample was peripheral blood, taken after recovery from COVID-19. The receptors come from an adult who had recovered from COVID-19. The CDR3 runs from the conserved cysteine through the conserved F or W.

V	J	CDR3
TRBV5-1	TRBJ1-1	CASRGTGDYTEAFF
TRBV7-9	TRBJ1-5	CASSADRDNQPQHF
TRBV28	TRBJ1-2	CASIETPTSNYGYTF
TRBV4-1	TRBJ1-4	CASSQVSGLNEKLFF
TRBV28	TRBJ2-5	CASRRTGPRETQYF
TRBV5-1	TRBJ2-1	CASSLVIGRGGNEQFF
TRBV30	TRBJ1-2	CAWYSGEGYGYTF
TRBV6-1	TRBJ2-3	CASSERGSTDTQYF
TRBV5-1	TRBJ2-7	CASSLNGGPPYEQYF
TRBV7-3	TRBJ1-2	CASSIPLTGAYGYTF
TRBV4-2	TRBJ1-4	CASSQVRDEKLFF
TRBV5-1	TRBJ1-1	CASSLGTRLNQNTEAFF
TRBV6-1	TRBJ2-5	CASTQEKTQYF
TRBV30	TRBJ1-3	CAWKGAGNTIYF
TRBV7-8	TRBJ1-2	CASSDLDGFHYGYTF
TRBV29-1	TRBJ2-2	CSVERGSGGELFF
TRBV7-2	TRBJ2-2	CASLPPSGRAVTGELFF
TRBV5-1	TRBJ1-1	CASSIGGIPGGNTEAFF
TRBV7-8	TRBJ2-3	CASSSTGVDTQYF
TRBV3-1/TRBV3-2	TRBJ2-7	CASSQESSYEQYF
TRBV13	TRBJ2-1	CASSLGDRLSYNEQFF
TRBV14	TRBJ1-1	CASSALQDTEAFF
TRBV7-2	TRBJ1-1	CASSQTGTEAFF
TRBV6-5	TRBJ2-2	CASRPDWNTGELFF
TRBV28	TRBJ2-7	CASSRTLLRYEQYF
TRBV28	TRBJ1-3	CASSLWAGASGNTIYF
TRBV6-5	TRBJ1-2	CASRNTGVYGYTF
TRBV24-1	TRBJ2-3	CATSQGATDTQYF
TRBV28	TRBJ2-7	CASNSPGGLAGYEQYF
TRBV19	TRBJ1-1	CASRTGGVRGNTEAFF
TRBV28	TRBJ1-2	CASSLYEGDGYTF
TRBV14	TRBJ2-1	CASSLTPGTLEEQFF
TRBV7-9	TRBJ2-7	CASSLQRTGPYEQYF
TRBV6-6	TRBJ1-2	CASSYSTGITYGYTF
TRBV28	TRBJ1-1	CASSRDRTEAFF